The 27 T cell receptor beta chains below were found in one sample sequenced in a study of T cell responses to AZD1222 COVID-19 vaccine. Sequencing was performed with immunoSEQ multiplex PCR; in TCRdb, only in-frame clones are kept and a portion is missing. The profile covers over 90,000 clones, with 85% to 90% appearing a single time and 5% taken by the ten largest. The material was peripheral blood, obtained on day 0 of AZD1222 vaccination. Receptor source: an adult in good health.

The chain couples TRBV9 to TRBJ2-5; D might be TRBD2 (6 bases). This CDR3 has 16 residues. Germline assignment: CDR1 SGDLS and CDR2 YYNGEE. Trimming left V 0 bases short and J 0 bases short, with 12 bases between. For the CDR3, the DNA is TGTGCCAGCAGCGTAGTACCCGGGGGTGACCAAGAGACCCAGTACTTC. This encodes CASSVVPGGDQETQYF. Full variable domain (remainder filled in from reference TRBV9 and TRBJ2-5): DSGVTQTPKHLITATGQRVTLRCSPRSGDLSVYWYQQSLDQGLQFLIQYYNGEERAKGNILERFSAQQFPDLHSELNLSSLELGDSALYFCASSVVPGGDQETQYFGPGTRLLVL.

This clone has only one observation. The junction does not match germline at one end; this may be a read error. The gene calls are TRBV28 and TRBJ2-7; the match to TRBD1 covers 11 bases. The CDR3 totals 15 residues. CDR1 is MDHEN, CDR2 SYDVKM, per germline. The CDR3 here is CASRLSGQGAEEQYF. The DNA for the CDR3 is TGTGCCAGCAGATTATCCGGACAGGGGGCAGAGGAGCAGTACTTC.

The chain couples TRBV2 to TRBJ2-3; weak D call: TRBD2 (6 bases). The V end was cut by 2 bases, the J end by 0 bases, with 15 bases between. Germline V CDR1 and CDR2: SNHLY, FYNNEI. The CDR3 is 17 amino acids. The CDR3 region has the DNA TGTGCCAGCAGTGAAAGAGGGCGGGGCCTAAGCACAGATACGCAGTATTTT. It translates to CASSERGRGLSTDTQYF. The variable domain in full, completed from reference TRBV2 and TRBJ2-3, reads EPEVTQTPSHQVTQMGQEVILRCVPISNHLYFYWYRQILGQKVEFLVSFYNNEISEKSEIFDDQFSVERPDGSNFTLKIRSTKLEDSAMYFCASSERGRGLSTDTQYFGPGTRLTVL.

The chain couples TRBV7-2 to TRBJ1-5; D is uncertain. Germline V lookup: CDR1 SGHTA, CDR2 FQGNSA. Trimming removed 5 bases from V and 0 bases from J, with 11 bases in between. The CDR3 length is 15 residues. The CDR3 here is CASSHGLNSNQPQHF. In DNA, the CDR3 is TGTGCCAGCAGCCACGGACTGAATAGCAATCAGCCCCAGCATTTT.

V is TRBV7-2 and J is TRBJ2-7; 7 nucleotides align to TRBD1. Germline V gene lookup returns CDR1 SGHTA and CDR2 FQGNSA. CDR3 length: 16 residues. The ends lost 2 bases at V and 0 bases at J; junction bases unmatched: 7. CDR3 nucleotide sequence: TGTGCCAGCAGCTTAAATTCGGGACAGAGCTCCTACGAGCAGTACTTC. Protein sequence: CASSLNSGQSSYEQYF.

The V call is TRBV9, the J call TRBJ2-3; TRBD2 matches at 8 bases. Germline lookup yields CDR1 SGDLS and CDR2 YYNGEE. The CDR3 sequence is 17 residues long. The V and J ends lost 0 bases and 2 bases, in that order; junction bases with no gene match: 8. The CDR3 sequence is CASSVEGYGRATDTQYF. CDR3 in DNA: TGTGCCAGCAGCGTAGAGGGGTACGGGAGGGCCACAGATACGCAGTATTTT.

The rearrangement uses TRBV5-1 and TRBJ2-7; D call uncertain. This CDR3 has 17 amino acids. Germline V lookup: CDR1 SGHRS, CDR2 YFSETQ. V was cut by 4 bases and J by 3 bases, with 23 bases left in between. Written as DNA, the CDR3 is TGCGCCAGCAGCGACCGAACCGGACCGTATCTCGACTACGAGCAGTACTTC. Amino acids: CASSDRTGPYLDYEQYF. The full variable domain, in which reference TRBV5-1 and TRBJ2-7 provide the parts outside the CDR3, is KAGVTQTPRYLIKTRGQQVTLSCSPISGHRSVSWYQQTPGQGLQFLFEYFSETQRNKGNFPGRFSGRQFSNSRSEMNVSTLELGDSALYLCASSDRTGPYLDYEQYFGPGTRLTVT.

The chain recombines TRBV7-6 with TRBJ2-7, with TRBD2 as a possible D gene (6 bases). Germline CDR1 reads SGHVS; CDR2 reads FNYEAQ. V lost 1 base and J 7 bases, leaving 14 bases between the germline ends. The CDR3 is 14 amino acids. The CDR3 here is CASSLVIGGSEQYF. In DNA, the CDR3 is TGTGCCAGCAGCTTAGTTATCGGGGGATCTGAGCAGTACTTC.

The chain links TRBV30 to TRBJ2-1; 11 nucleotides match TRBD1. The J segment lost 6 bases and the V segment lost 5 bases, leaving 9 bases of the junction unmatched. Germline CDR1 GTSNPN, CDR2 SVGIG (reference sequence). The CDR3 is 15 residues long. The CDR3, as DNA: TGTGCCTGGGGAGAGGGACAGGGGGTTTTCAATGAGCAGTTCTTC. Its translation: CAWGEGQGVFNEQFF.

The V gene is TRBV5-6, the J gene TRBJ2-1, with D perhaps TRBD2 (5 bases). CDR1 SGHDT and CDR2 YYEEEE come from the germline V gene. This CDR3 comprises 15 residues. V shed 7 bases and J shed 0 bases, with 14 bases lying between them. CDR3 sequence (DNA): TGTGCCAGCGGACTCGTAGTTCGCTCCTACAATGAGCAGTTCTTC. Protein sequence: CASGLVVRSYNEQFF.

The gene calls are TRBV5-1 and TRBJ2-2, with 9 bases identical to TRBD1. The V and J ends lost 4 bases and 0 bases, in that order; junction bases with no gene match: 1. CDR1 is SGHRS and CDR2 is YFSETQ in the germline V gene. This CDR3 is built from 15 residues. CDR3 bases: TGCGCCAGCAGCGGGACAGGGACGAACACCGGGGAGCTGTTTTTT. Translated, it gives CASSGTGTNTGELFF.

This chain links TRBV6-5 with TRBJ1-3, with D uncertain. CDR1 and CDR2 from the germline V gene are MNHEY and SVGAGI. This CDR3 is built from 15 residues. The germline V and J ends were trimmed by 0 bases and 0 bases, with 6 bases remaining between them. CDR3: CASSYSRTSGNTIYF. The CDR3, as DNA: TGTGCCAGCAGTTACTCGAGGACCTCTGGAAACACCATATATTTT.

This clone occurred many times. A much larger clone lies one base from this, so it may be a read error. V is TRBV7-9 and J is TRBJ2-7; tentatively, D is TRBD1 or TRBD2 (6 bases each). This CDR3 comprises 16 residues. CDR1 SEHNR and CDR2 FQNEAQ come from the germline V gene (reference sequence). Trimming cost V 1 base and J 5 bases, with 18 bases left between them. The CDR3 protein is CASSLGGEGGPDEQYF. The DNA of the CDR3 is TGTGCCAGCAGCTTAGGGGGGGAAGGGGGGCCCGACGAGCAGTACTTC.

The rearrangement joins TRBV28 to TRBJ2-5, with D possibly being TRBD1 (5 bases). The CDR3 extends over 15 amino acids. Per the germline V gene, CDR1 is MDHEN and CDR2 is SYDVKM. Between the trimmed V and J ends, which lost 2 bases and 4 bases, there was a span of 14 bases. The CDR3 is CASSLRGSVSETQYF. Written as DNA, the CDR3 is TGTGCCAGCAGTTTAAGGGGCTCGGTGTCAGAGACCCAGTACTTC.

The V and J genes are TRBV27 and TRBJ1-4, with D perhaps TRBD1 (6 bases). V lost 6 bases, J lost 5 bases, and 19 bases lay in between. The CDR3 contains 16 residues. The germline CDR1 and CDR2 sequences are MNHEY and SMNVEV (reference sequence). For the CDR3, the DNA is TGTGCCAGCAGAGGGGCGGAGACAGGCTTGAATGAAAAACTGTTTTTT. This encodes CASRGAETGLNEKLFF.

The chain uses TRBV28 and TRBJ1-3, with D perhaps matching TRBD1 (5 bases). CDR1 and CDR2 (germline): MDHEN, SYDVKM. The CDR3 length is 13 residues. V was pared by 5 bases and J by 6 bases, with 11 bases between. CDR3 protein: CASSLQVQNTIYF. CDR3 coding DNA: TGTGCCAGCAGTCTACAGGTTCAAAACACCATATATTTT.

The rearrangement uses TRBV6-1 and TRBJ1-2, with unresolved D. The germline CDR1 and CDR2 sequences are MNHNS and SASEGT. The CDR3 runs to 15 residues. V was cut by 2 bases and J by 6 bases, with 16 bases left in between. The CDR3 reads CASSESGTHRNGYTF. In DNA, the CDR3 is TGTGCCAGCAGTGAAAGTGGAACACATAGAAATGGCTACACCTTC.

This chain connects TRBV6-5 to TRBJ2-6; a weak D match, TRBD2 (5 bases). Germline CDR1 MNHEY, CDR2 SVGAGI. This CDR3 region has 15 residues. The V gene lost 4 bases and the J gene lost 1 base, with 8 bases spanning the gap. The CDR3 sequence is CASSFGVSGANVLTF. In DNA, the CDR3 is TGTGCCAGCAGTTTCGGGGTTTCTGGGGCCAACGTCCTGACTTTC.

The chain combines TRBV5-6 with TRBJ1-4; D ambiguous. The V gene's germline CDR1 is SGHDT and CDR2 YYEEEE. CDR3 length: 16 amino acids. V lost 6 bases and J 3 bases, leaving 18 bases between the germline ends. In DNA form, the CDR3 reads TGTGCCAGCACCCGGGTCACGGATGCGGCTAATGAAAAACTGTTTTTT. Its translation: CASTRVTDAANEKLFF.

The chain carries TRBV9 and TRBJ2-7; D assignment may be TRBD1 or TRBD2 (7 bases each). CDR3 size: 15 residues. V was clipped by 3 bases and J by 5 bases, with 18 bases between them. Per germline, CDR1 SGDLS and CDR2 YYNGEE. The DNA for the CDR3 is TGTGCCAGCAGCGGTGACAGGGTAGCGGGCGACGAGCAGTACTTC. It is translated as CASSGDRVAGDEQYF.

J is TRBJ2-7 and V is TRBV6-9; either TRBD1 or TRBD2 may supply D (5 bases each). The ends were cut back, 7 bases at V and 10 bases at J, with 26 bases in the middle. Germline CDR1 and CDR2: MNHGY and SVAAGI. The CDR3 has 15 residues. This CDR3 is CASTPLSGPLRSQYF. Here the CDR3 DNA reads TGTGCCAGCACTCCCCTATCGGGACCGCTACGATCCCAGTACTTC.

In this sample, this clone turned up a few times. The V and J genes are TRBV29-1 and TRBJ1-1, with 9 bases that match TRBD1. CDR3 length: 15 amino acids. V dropped 4 bases and J dropped 0; count of bases not matched to a gene: 6. CDR1 and CDR2 (germline): SQVTM, ANQGSEA. The CDR3 bases are TGCAGCGTTGGCCCGGGACAGGGAATGAACACTGAAGCTTTCTTT. This encodes CSVGPGQGMNTEAFF. The full variable domain, with the rest looked up from reference TRBV29-1 and TRBJ1-1, is SAVISQKPSRDICQRGTSLTIQCQVDSQVTMMFWYRQQPGQSLTLIATANQGSEATYESGFVIDKFPISRPNLTFSTLTVSNMSPEDSSIYLCSVGPGQGMNTEAFFGQGTRLTVV.

The chain has TRBV19 and TRBJ1-1, with D hard to call. Trimming took 6 bases from V and 3 from J, leaving 11 bases between them. The CDR3 contains 13 residues. The germline V gene has CDR1 LNHDA and CDR2 SQIVND (reference sequence). The CDR3: CASRLVEDTEAFF. In nucleotides, the CDR3 is TGTGCCAGTAGGTTGGTGGAGGACACTGAAGCTTTCTTT. Complete variable domain (other parts from reference TRBV19 and TRBJ1-1): DGGITQSPKYLFRKEGQNVTLSCEQNLNHDAMYWYRQDPGQGLRLIYYSQIVNDFQKGDIAEGYSVSREKKESFPLTVTSAQKNPTAFYLCASRLVEDTEAFFGQGTRLTVV.

This chain joins TRBV7-2 and TRBJ2-7; the D gene is possibly TRBD2 (7 bases). This CDR3 comprises 15 residues. From germline, CDR1 is SGHTA and CDR2 FQGNSA. The ends were cut back, 1 base at V and 6 bases at J, with 16 bases in the middle. The CDR3 coding sequence is TGTGCCAGCAGCTTAGTCCAGGGGCTAGCGGCCGAGCAGTACTTC. It yields the protein CASSLVQGLAAEQYF.

The rearrangement links TRBV28 to TRBJ1-4; D might be TRBD1 (5 bases). The CDR3 extends over 15 amino acids. The germline V gene has CDR1 MDHEN and CDR2 SYDVKM. V shed 7 bases and J shed 8 bases, with 20 bases lying between them. CDR3 in DNA: TGTGCCAGCACCTACCGGGGCGCCGTAGGCGAAAAACTGTTTTTT. This sequence encodes CASTYRGAVGEKLFF.

This chain connects TRBV3-1 (or the pseudogene TRBV3-2) to TRBJ1-6; TRBD1 aligns across 7 bases. CDR3 size: 16 residues. With 4 bases clipped from V and 8 bases from J, the junction kept 11 bases outside the gene matches. Germline loops: CDR1 LGHDT, CDR2 YNNKEL (reference sequence). The CDR3: CASSRKGTEKYSPLHF. CDR3 coding DNA: TGTGCCAGCAGCCGAAAGGGGACAGAAAAATATTCACCCCTCCACTTT.

The chain carries TRBV2 and TRBJ2-7; a possible D gene is TRBD2 (5 bases). The CDR3 loop spans 14 amino acids. The V end was cut by 1 base, the J end by 1 base, with 8 bases between. CDR1 SNHLY and CDR2 FYNNEI come from the germline V gene. The CDR3 protein is CASSEDRGSYEQYF. The CDR3 region has the DNA TGTGCCAGCAGTGAAGATCGGGGTTCCTACGAGCAGTACTTC.